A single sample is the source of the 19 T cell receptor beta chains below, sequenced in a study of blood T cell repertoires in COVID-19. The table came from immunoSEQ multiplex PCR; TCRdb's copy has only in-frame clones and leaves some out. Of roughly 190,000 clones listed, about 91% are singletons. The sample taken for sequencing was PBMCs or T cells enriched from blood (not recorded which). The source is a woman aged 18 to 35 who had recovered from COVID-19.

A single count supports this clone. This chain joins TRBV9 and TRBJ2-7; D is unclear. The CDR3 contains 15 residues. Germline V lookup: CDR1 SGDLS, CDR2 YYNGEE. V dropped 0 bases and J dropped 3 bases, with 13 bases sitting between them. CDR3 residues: CASSVASNFNYEQYF. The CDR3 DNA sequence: TGTGCCAGCAGCGTAGCTTCTAACTTCAACTACGAGCAGTACTTC.

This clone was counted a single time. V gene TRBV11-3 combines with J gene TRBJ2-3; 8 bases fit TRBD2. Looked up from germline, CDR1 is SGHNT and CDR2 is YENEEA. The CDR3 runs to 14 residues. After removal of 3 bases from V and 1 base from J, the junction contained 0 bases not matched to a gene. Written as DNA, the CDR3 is TGTGCCAGCAGCTTCGGGGGGGGCACAGATACGCAGTATTTT. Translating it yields CASSFGGGTDTQYF.

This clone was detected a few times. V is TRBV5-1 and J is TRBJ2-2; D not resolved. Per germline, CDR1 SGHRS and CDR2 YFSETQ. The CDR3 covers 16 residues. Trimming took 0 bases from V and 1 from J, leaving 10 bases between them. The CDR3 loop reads CASSLVSSGNTGELFF. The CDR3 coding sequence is TGCGCCAGCAGCTTGGTCTCGTCAGGGAACACCGGGGAGCTGTTTTTT.

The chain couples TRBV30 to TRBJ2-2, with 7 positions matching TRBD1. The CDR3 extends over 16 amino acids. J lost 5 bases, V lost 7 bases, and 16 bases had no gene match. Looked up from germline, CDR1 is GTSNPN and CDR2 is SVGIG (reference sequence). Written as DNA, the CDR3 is TGTGCCTACATAAAGGGGGCAGACCTCTGGACCGGGGAGCTGTTTTTT. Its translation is CAYIKGADLWTGELFF.

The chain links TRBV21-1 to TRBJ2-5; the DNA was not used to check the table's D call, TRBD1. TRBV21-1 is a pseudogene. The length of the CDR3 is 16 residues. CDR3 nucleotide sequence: TGTGCCAGCAAGGAGGGACAGGGAGGACCACAAGAGACCCAGTACTTC. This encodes CASKEGQGGPQETQYF.

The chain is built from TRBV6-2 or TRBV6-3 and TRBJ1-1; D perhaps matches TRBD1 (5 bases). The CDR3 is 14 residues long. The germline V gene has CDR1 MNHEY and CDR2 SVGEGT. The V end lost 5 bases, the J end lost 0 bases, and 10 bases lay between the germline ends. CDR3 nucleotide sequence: TGTGCCAGCAGTGGCAGGGAACTGAACACTGAAGCTTTCTTT. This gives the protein CASSGRELNTEAFF.

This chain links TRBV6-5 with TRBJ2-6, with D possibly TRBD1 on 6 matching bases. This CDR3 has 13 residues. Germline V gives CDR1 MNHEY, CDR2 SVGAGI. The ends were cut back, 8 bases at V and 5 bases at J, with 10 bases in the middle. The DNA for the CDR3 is TGTGCCAGCCAGGGGCATCGGGCCAACGTCCTGACTTTC. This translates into CASQGHRANVLTF.

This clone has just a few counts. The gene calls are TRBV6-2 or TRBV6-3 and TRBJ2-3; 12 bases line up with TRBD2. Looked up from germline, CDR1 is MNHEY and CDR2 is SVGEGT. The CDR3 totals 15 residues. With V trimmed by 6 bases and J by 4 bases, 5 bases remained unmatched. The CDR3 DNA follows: TGTGCCAGCAGCTCCCCTAGCGGGAGGGCAGATACGCAGTATTTT. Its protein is CASSSPSGRADTQYF.

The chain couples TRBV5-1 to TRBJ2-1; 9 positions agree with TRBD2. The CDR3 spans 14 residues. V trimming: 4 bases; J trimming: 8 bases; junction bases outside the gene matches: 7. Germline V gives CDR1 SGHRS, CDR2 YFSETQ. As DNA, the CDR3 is TGCGCCAGCAGCGCGGGACTAGCCTTCGATGAGCAGTTCTTC. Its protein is CASSAGLAFDEQFF.

The DNA for the CDR3 is TGTGCCAGCAGCAACCAGGGGAAAGATGAGCAGTTCTTC. Its protein product is CASSNQGKDEQFF. This chain joins TRBV7-9 and TRBJ2-1; possibly TRBD1 for D (6 bases). This CDR3 is 13 amino acids long. V lost 5 bases to trimming and J lost 8 bases, with 13 bases between them. CDR1 is SEHNR, CDR2 FQNEAQ, per germline (reference sequence).

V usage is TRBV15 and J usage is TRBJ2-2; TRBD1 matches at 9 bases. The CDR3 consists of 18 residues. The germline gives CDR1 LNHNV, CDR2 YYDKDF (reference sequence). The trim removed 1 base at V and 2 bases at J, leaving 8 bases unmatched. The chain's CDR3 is CATSRGVAQGANTGELFF. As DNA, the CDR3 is TGTGCCACCAGCAGAGGAGTAGCACAGGGGGCTAACACCGGGGAGCTGTTTTTT.

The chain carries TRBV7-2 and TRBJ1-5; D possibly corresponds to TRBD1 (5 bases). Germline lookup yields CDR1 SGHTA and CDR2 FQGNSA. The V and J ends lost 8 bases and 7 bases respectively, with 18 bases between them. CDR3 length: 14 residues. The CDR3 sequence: CASGMYGGWQPQHF. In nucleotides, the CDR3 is TGTGCCAGCGGAATGTACGGGGGGTGGCAGCCCCAGCATTTT.

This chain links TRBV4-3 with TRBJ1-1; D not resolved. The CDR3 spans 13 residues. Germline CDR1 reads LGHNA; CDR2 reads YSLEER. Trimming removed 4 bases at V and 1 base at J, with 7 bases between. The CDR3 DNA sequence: TGCGCCAGCAGCCTCGGGGAGAACACTGAAGCTTTCTTT. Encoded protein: CASSLGENTEAFF.

The CDR3 sequence: CASSLRLTGAFNEQYF. The CDR3 nucleotides are TGTGCCAGCAGTTTACGGTTGACAGGGGCGTTCAACGAGCAGTACTTC. The chain recombines TRBV27 with TRBJ2-7, with TRBD1 matching over 8 bases. V gave up 2 bases and J gave up 5 bases; unmatched junction bases: 11. Germline V gene data show CDR1 as MNHEY and CDR2 as SMNVEV (reference sequence). The CDR3 runs to 16 residues.

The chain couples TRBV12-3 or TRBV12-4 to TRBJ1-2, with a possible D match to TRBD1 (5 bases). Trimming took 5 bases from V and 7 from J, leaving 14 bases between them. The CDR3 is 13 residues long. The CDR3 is CASSIFGGFGYTF. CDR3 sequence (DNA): TGTGCCAGCAGTATCTTCGGGGGTTTTGGCTACACCTTC.

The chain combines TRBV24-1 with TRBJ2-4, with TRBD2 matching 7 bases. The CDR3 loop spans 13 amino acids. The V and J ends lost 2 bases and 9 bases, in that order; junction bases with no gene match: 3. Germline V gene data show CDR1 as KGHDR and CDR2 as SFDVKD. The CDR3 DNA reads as TGTGCCACCAGTGATTCGGGGGGAGGCATTCAGTACTTC. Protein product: CATSDSGGGIQYF.

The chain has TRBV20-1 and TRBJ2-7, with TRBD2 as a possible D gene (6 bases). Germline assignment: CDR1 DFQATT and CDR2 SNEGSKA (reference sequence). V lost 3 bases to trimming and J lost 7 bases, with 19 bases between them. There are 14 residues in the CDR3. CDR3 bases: TGCAGTGCTAGTGCGGGAACCCGCCTGGGGGAGCAGTACTTC. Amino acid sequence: CSASAGTRLGEQYF.

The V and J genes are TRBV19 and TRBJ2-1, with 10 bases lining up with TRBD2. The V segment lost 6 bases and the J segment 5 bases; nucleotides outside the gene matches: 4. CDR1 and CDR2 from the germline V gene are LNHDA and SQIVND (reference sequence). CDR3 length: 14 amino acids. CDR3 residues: CASSLSGRDNEQFF. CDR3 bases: TGTGCCAGTAGCCTGAGCGGGAGGGACAATGAGCAGTTCTTC.

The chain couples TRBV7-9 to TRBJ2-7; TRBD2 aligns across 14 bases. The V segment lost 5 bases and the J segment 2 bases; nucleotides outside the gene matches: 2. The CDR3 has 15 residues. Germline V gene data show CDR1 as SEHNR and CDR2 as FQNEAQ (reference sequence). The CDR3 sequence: CASSATSGRAYEQYF. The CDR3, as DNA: TGTGCCAGCAGCGCGACTAGCGGGAGGGCCTACGAGCAGTACTTC.